Following are 32 T cell receptor beta chains from one sample sequenced in a study of early T cells in non-severe SARS-CoV-2 infection. TCRdb independently ran MiXCR on the 5' RACE reads; one entry per CDR3 protein. Of fewer than 75,000 distinct CDR3 sequences listed, about 19% are singletons. Material: whole blood, obtained at baseline. The receptor set was obtained from an adult who was a healthcare worker with PCR-confirmed SARS-CoV-2 infection or an uninfected control (not recorded which).

This clonotype was counted a single time. The chain combines TRBV18 with TRBJ2-7; 7 bases map to TRBD1. Germline V gene lookup returns CDR1 KGHSH and CDR2 LQKENI. The junction had 5 bases not matched to a gene; V was cut back by 2 bases and J by 1 base. The CDR3 runs 15 residues. The CDR3 loop reads CASSPRGPNSYEQYF. Here the CDR3 DNA reads TGTGCCAGCTCACCAAGGGGGCCCAATTCCTACGAGCAGTACTTC.

The rearrangement joins TRBV5-1 to TRBJ1-1, with unresolved D. Between the trimmed V and J ends, which lost 0 bases and 1 base, there was a span of 7 bases. The CDR3 contains 14 residues. Germline V gene lookup returns CDR1 SGHRS and CDR2 YFSETQ. CDR3 sequence: CASSLETGNTEAFF. The CDR3 coding sequence is TGCGCCAGCAGCTTGGAGACCGGGAACACTGAAGCTTTCTTT.

The chain uses TRBV11-2 and TRBJ2-6; D gene ambiguous. The CDR3 totals 14 residues. Germline-derived CDR1 and CDR2 are SGHAT and FQNNGV. The germline V and J ends were trimmed by 5 bases and 3 bases, with 8 bases remaining between them. CDR3 residues: CASSPRFGANVLTF. The CDR3 nucleotides read TGTGCCAGCAGCCCCCGCTTTGGGGCCAACGTCCTGACTTTC.

This clonotype showed up just a few times. The chain couples TRBV7-2 to TRBJ2-4; D assignment may be TRBD1 or TRBD2 (5 bases each). Trimming cost V 5 bases and J 6 bases, with 11 bases left between them. The CDR3 has 13 residues. CDR1 is SGHTA, CDR2 FQGNSA, per germline. The DNA for the CDR3 is TGTGCCAGCAGCCCCAGAGGGGTAAACATTCAGTACTTC. Protein: CASSPRGVNIQYF.

The chain recombines TRBV5-1 with TRBJ1-1; 10 positions match TRBD1. The germline gives CDR1 SGHRS, CDR2 YFSETQ. This CDR3 region has 15 residues. V was clipped by 4 bases and J by 1 base; unmatched bases: 4. CDR3 residues: CASSDRDRGNTEAFF. CDR3 nucleotides: TGCGCCAGCAGCGATAGGGACAGGGGGAACACTGAAGCTTTCTTT.

The chain uses TRBV13 and TRBJ2-7; D is undetermined. Trimming removed 6 bases from V and 0 bases from J, with 6 bases in between. CDR3 size: 12 residues. Looked up from germline, CDR1 is PRHDT and CDR2 is FYEKMQ (reference sequence). The CDR3 sequence is CASSWSSYEQYF. The CDR3 DNA is TGTGCCAGCAGTTGGAGCTCCTACGAGCAGTACTTC.

The rearrangement links TRBV3-1 to TRBJ1-2; 8 nucleotides match TRBD1. CDR1 is LGHDT, CDR2 YNNKEL, per germline (reference sequence). The CDR3 contains 15 residues. V shed 6 bases and J 3 bases; nucleotides not matched to a gene: 9. For the CDR3, the DNA is TGTGCCAGCAGTGGCGAGACAGGGGCGGACTATGGCTACACCTTC. Its translation is CASSGETGADYGYTF. Drawing the rest from reference TRBV3-1 and TRBJ1-2, the complete variable domain is DTAVSQTPKYLVTQMGNDKSIKCEQNLGHDTMYWYKQDSKKFLKIMFSYNNKELIINETVPNRFSPKSPDKAHLNLHINSLELGDSAVYFCASSGETGADYGYTFGSGTRLTVV.

This clonotype turned up a few times. The V and J genes are TRBV7-3 and TRBJ1-1, with a possible D match to TRBD1 (6 bases). V was cut by 3 bases and J by 1 base, with 15 bases left in between. The CDR3 runs 16 residues. The germline V gene has CDR1 SGHTA and CDR2 FQGTGA. The CDR3 sequence: CASSFWLGAPNTEAFF. In nucleotides, the CDR3 is TGTGCCAGCAGCTTTTGGTTGGGGGCACCGAACACTGAAGCTTTCTTT.

V is TRBV9 and J is TRBJ1-1, with no clear D. V was pared by 0 bases and J by 6 bases, with 15 bases between. This CDR3 region has 15 residues. Germline lookup yields CDR1 SGDLS and CDR2 YYNGEE. The CDR3 DNA sequence: TGTGCCAGCAGCGTAGGGTCCAGAATGGAATCTGAAGCTTTCTTT. This encodes CASSVGSRMESEAFF.

The chain couples TRBV7-9 to TRBJ1-2, with D perhaps TRBD1 (5 bases). The germline gives CDR1 SEHNR, CDR2 FQNEAQ (reference sequence). CDR3 length: 14 residues. Trimming removed 5 bases at V and 1 base at J, with 11 bases between. CDR3 region: CASSLDRYNYGYTF. The CDR3 DNA is TGTGCCAGCAGCCTCGACAGATATAACTATGGCTACACCTTC.

The rearrangement joins TRBV10-3 to TRBJ1-2; weak D call: TRBD1 (5 bases). The CDR3 is 14 amino acids. The germline CDR1 and CDR2 sequences are ENHRY and SYGVKD. Trimming stripped 2 bases from V and 1 base from J, with 8 bases between. CDR3 amino acids: CAISEDSDNYGYTF. Here the CDR3 DNA reads TGTGCCATCAGTGAGGACAGTGATAACTATGGCTACACCTTC.

This clonotype occurred a few times. This chain connects TRBV7-9 to TRBJ1-1; D uncertain. V lost 7 bases and J 1 base, leaving 13 bases between the germline ends. The CDR3 contains 14 residues. Per germline, CDR1 SEHNR and CDR2 FQNEAQ (reference sequence). The CDR3 region has the DNA TGTGCCAGCACCATGACTCGGGGGAACACTGAAGCTTTCTTT. Its translation is CASTMTRGNTEAFF.

In its sample, this clonotype was seen a few times. This chain uses TRBV4-1 with TRBJ1-6, with a weak D call TRBD1 (6 bases). The CDR3 runs to 14 residues. Trimming left V 4 bases short and J 7 bases short, with 11 bases between. CDR1 MGHRA and CDR2 YSYEKL come from the germline V gene. The CDR3 DNA reads as TGCGCCAGCAGCCTAACAGGGAAGAATTCACCCCTCCACTTT. Translation gives CASSLTGKNSPLHF.

The genes are TRBV29-1 and TRBJ2-5; D possibly corresponds to TRBD1 (6 bases). V was shortened by 5 bases and J by 4 bases, with 8 bases between the two germline ends. Germline V gives CDR1 SQVTM, CDR2 ANQGSEA. The CDR3 runs 11 residues. CDR3: CSVTGRETQYF. The CDR3 nucleotides are TGCAGCGTTACAGGGCGAGAGACCCAGTACTTC.

The chain links TRBV25-1 to TRBJ2-1; the D is unclear. Germline lookup yields CDR1 MGHDK and CDR2 SYGVNS. The CDR3 has 12 amino acids. The ends were cut back, 3 bases at V and 7 bases at J, with 7 bases in the middle. The CDR3 here is CASSDDPNEQFF. CDR3 DNA: TGTGCCAGCAGTGACGACCCTAATGAGCAGTTCTTC.

The chain couples TRBV7-7 to TRBJ2-5; D unresolved. Looked up from germline, CDR1 is SSHAT and CDR2 is FNYEAQ (reference sequence). CDR3 size: 13 residues. V lost 4 bases and J lost 1, with 7 bases in between. The CDR3 protein is CASSSDRQETQYF. DNA of the CDR3: TGTGCCAGCAGCTCGGACCGCCAAGAGACCCAGTACTTC.

Only a few counts were recorded for this clonotype. The chain is built from TRBV29-1 and TRBJ2-1, with unresolved D. Trimming shortened V by 8 bases and J by 9 bases, and 14 bases separated the two germline ends. The germline CDR1 and CDR2 sequences are SQVTM and ANQGSEA. The CDR3 is 11 amino acids. The CDR3 sequence: CSIRVVSEQFF. The DNA of the CDR3 is TGCAGCATTAGGGTGGTCAGTGAGCAGTTCTTC.

This clonotype ranks as medium-sized. The chain is built from TRBV20-1 and TRBJ2-3; D gene uncertain. This CDR3 is built from 14 residues. V was trimmed by 3 bases and J by 2 bases, leaving 12 bases between them. The V gene's germline CDR1 is DFQATT and CDR2 SNEGSKA (reference sequence). As DNA, the CDR3 is TGCAGTGCTAGGTGGCAGGTGATCACAGATACGCAGTATTTT. Translating it yields CSARWQVITDTQYF.

This clonotype was seen ten or more times. The chain couples TRBV9 to TRBJ2-6; D unresolved. Germline CDR1 SGDLS, CDR2 YYNGEE. Trimming pared 7 bases from V and 4 bases from J, leaving 12 bases between. The CDR3 contains 14 residues. The CDR3 spells CASGPDWGANVLTF. In DNA form, the CDR3 reads TGTGCCAGCGGGCCAGACTGGGGGGCCAACGTCCTGACTTTC. Using reference TRBV9 and TRBJ2-6 for the parts outside the CDR3, the full variable domain is DSGVTQTPKHLITATGQRVTLRCSPRSGDLSVYWYQQSLDQGLQFLIQYYNGEERAKGNILERFSAQQFPDLHSELNLSSLELGDSALYFCASGPDWGANVLTFGAGSRLTVL.

This sequence joins TRBV20-1 and TRBJ2-6; TRBD1 aligns across 7 bases. There are 15 residues in the CDR3. J was trimmed by 2 bases and V by 0 bases; bases with no gene match: 1. Germline assignment: CDR1 DFQATT and CDR2 SNEGSKA (reference sequence). The CDR3 DNA follows: TGCAGTGCTAGAGACCAGGGGGCTGGGGCCAACGTCCTGACTTTC. It translates to CSARDQGAGANVLTF.

The genes are TRBV12-3 or TRBV12-4 and TRBJ2-5, with D hard to call. CDR3 length equals 13 residues. The ends were cut back, 2 bases at V and 3 bases at J, with 7 bases in the middle. In DNA form, the CDR3 reads TGTGCCAGCAGTTTATTAGAGGAAGAGACCCAGTACTTC. This encodes CASSLLEEETQYF.

This clonotype was recorded a few times. This chain connects TRBV18 to TRBJ1-2; D gene ambiguous. Trimming removed 6 bases from V and 4 bases from J, with 9 bases in between. The V gene's germline CDR1 is KGHSH and CDR2 LQKENI. CDR3 size: 12 residues. The CDR3 here is CASSEGSYGYTF. CDR3 nucleotides: TGTGCCAGCTCTGAGGGATCCTATGGCTACACCTTC.

This clonotype was counted ten times or more. This chain links TRBV11-2 with TRBJ1-1; D ambiguous. The CDR3 extends over 14 amino acids. V dropped 6 bases and J dropped 0 bases, with 11 bases sitting between them. Germline V CDR1 and CDR2: SGHAT, FQNNGV. CDR3 sequence: CASSLSGLNTEAFF. The CDR3 region has the DNA TGTGCCAGCAGTCTGTCGGGGTTGAACACTGAAGCTTTCTTT.

This clonotype appeared a single time. This chain joins TRBV11-3 and TRBJ2-5, with D maybe TRBD2 (5 bases). Germline CDR1 reads SGHNT; CDR2 reads YENEEA. The CDR3 is 13 residues long. V lost 3 bases and J lost 8, with 13 bases in between. CDR3 amino acids: CASSFSPGGTQYF. CDR3 nucleotide sequence: TGTGCCAGCAGCTTCAGCCCCGGAGGAACCCAGTACTTC. The full variable domain, in which reference TRBV11-3 and TRBJ2-5 provide the parts outside the CDR3, is EAGVVQSPRYKIIEKKQPVAFWCNPISGHNTLYWYLQNLGQGPELLIRYENEEAVDDSQLPKDRFSAERLKGVDSTLKIQPAELGDSAVYLCASSFSPGGTQYFGPGTRLLVL.

The genes are TRBV4-1 and TRBJ1-3; TRBD1 aligns across 8 bases. V gave up 4 bases and J gave up 4 bases; unmatched junction bases: 9. The CDR3 is 16 amino acids. Per germline, CDR1 MGHRA and CDR2 YSYEKL. The chain's CDR3 is CASSLPTGTGGNTIYF. The CDR3 DNA is TGCGCCAGCAGCCTACCCACCGGGACAGGAGGAAACACCATATATTTT.

Only a few counts were recorded for this clonotype. This chain joins TRBV12-3 or TRBV12-4 and TRBJ2-1; 9 bases align to TRBD1. The V gene end was trimmed by 6 bases and the J gene end by 5 bases; junction bases not matched to a gene: 8. CDR3 length equals 15 residues. The CDR3 is CASSLTDRGNNEQFF. In DNA form, the CDR3 reads TGTGCCAGCAGCTTAACGGACAGGGGTAACAATGAGCAGTTCTTC.

This clonotype was counted between two and nine times. The J gene is TRBJ2-1, the V gene TRBV18; D gene unclear. The V end was cut by 3 bases, the J end by 8 bases, with 8 bases between. In germline, CDR1 is KGHSH, CDR2 LQKENI. The CDR3 extends over 12 amino acids. For the CDR3, the DNA is TGTGCCAGCTCACCTTCCTCCGATGAGCAGTTCTTC. Amino acid sequence: CASSPSSDEQFF.

V usage is TRBV27 and J usage is TRBJ1-4; D is unclear. Germline CDR1 and CDR2: MNHEY and SMNVEV (reference sequence). V was clipped by 3 bases and J by 2 bases, with 10 bases between them. This CDR3 has 15 amino acids. CDR3 DNA sequence: TGTGCCAGCAGTTTCAGAGTTACGACTAATGAAAAACTGTTTTTT. Translation gives CASSFRVTTNEKLFF.

Many counts were recorded for this clonotype. This sequence joins TRBV4-2 and TRBJ1-1; D is perhaps TRBD1 (6 bases). The V gene lost 1 base and the J gene lost 5 bases, with 8 bases spanning the gap. The CDR3 is 13 amino acids. Germline V gene sequence: CDR1 LGHNA, CDR2 YNFKEQ. CDR3 nucleotides: TGTGCCAGCAGCCAAGCACAGGGAACTGAAGCTTTCTTT. This sequence encodes CASSQAQGTEAFF.

This clonotype was counted only a few times. The chain combines TRBV6-5 with TRBJ2-1; D uncertain. The CDR3 is 15 amino acids. With 6 bases removed from V and 0 bases from J, the gap between germline ends came to 12 bases. Germline-derived CDR1 and CDR2 are MNHEY and SVGAGI. The CDR3 loop reads CASSSTYDSYNEQFF. CDR3 DNA: TGTGCCAGCAGCTCTACATACGACTCCTACAATGAGCAGTTCTTC.

This clonotype was observed a handful of times. The CDR3 loop reads CASSLGQGTSGANVLTF. The CDR3 DNA reads TGTGCCAGCAGCTTGGGACAGGGGACCTCTGGGGCCAACGTCCTGACTTTC. The chain couples TRBV7-6 to TRBJ2-6; 10 bases agree with TRBD1. Germline CDR1 reads SGHVS; CDR2 reads FNYEAQ. The V gene end was trimmed by 3 bases and the J gene end by 0 bases; junction bases not matched to a gene: 2. The CDR3 has 17 amino acids.

The chain combines TRBV7-2 with TRBJ1-1; tentative D call: TRBD1 (6 bases). The CDR3 totals 15 residues. Germline CDR1 and CDR2: SGHTA and FQGNSA. V gave up 2 bases and J gave up 0 bases, with 10 bases separating them. In DNA form, the CDR3 reads TGTGCCAGCAGCTTAATGGGACACGTGAACACTGAAGCTTTCTTT. Translation gives CASSLMGHVNTEAFF.